This is a list of T cell receptor beta chains from one sample in a study of blood T cell repertoires in COVID-19. Method: immunoSEQ multiplex PCR; TCRdb's copy keeps in-frame clones and lacks some. The sample contains fewer than 350,000 clones, roughly 90% of which appear only once. Sequenced input: peripheral blood. The origin of the receptors is a woman in her 30s with COVID-19, enrolled during active disease. The CDR3 runs from the conserved cysteine through the conserved F or W. A D gene is named only where the DNA matches it firmly. The size entry is marked missing in some rows and otherwise reads once, few, many or a size class.

TRBV5-1	18	NA	TRBJ2-3	NA	TGCGCCAGCAGTTGGGACAAGGTGGCCTGGACTAGCACAGATACGCAGTATTTT	CASSWDKVAWTSTDTQYF
TRBV12-1	14	NA	TRBJ1-4	NA	TGTGCCAGCAGCCAGGGATCTGGTTTAGAAAAACTGTTTTTT	CASSQGSGLEKLFF
TRBV29-1	15	NA	TRBJ2-5	NA	TGCAGCGTTGACGACGCGGTAACGGTCCGGGAGACCCAGTACTTC	CSVDDAVTVRETQYF
TRBV18	15	NA	TRBJ1-1	NA	TGTGCCAGCTCACCAATCAGAGGGTCGAACACTGAAGCTTTCTTT	CASSPIRGSNTEAFF
TRBV5-8	15	NA	TRBJ1-5	NA	TGTGCCAGCAGCCTGGAGACATTTAGCAATCAGCCCCAGCATTTT	CASSLETFSNQPQHF
TRBV25-1	15	NA	TRBJ2-3	NA	TGTGCCAGCAGTCTAAATTGGAGGGGGGGGCGCACGCAGTATTTT	CASSLNWRGGRTQYF
TRBV27	14	NA	TRBJ2-6	NA	TGTGCCATCGCCCCGGGATCTGGGGCCAACGTCCTGACTTTC	CAIAPGSGANVLTF
TRBV5-1	16	NA	TRBJ2-5	TRBD2	TGCGCCAGCAGCTTGGGGCTAGCGGGGGGTATGGAGACCCAGTACTTC	CASSLGLAGGMETQYF
TRBV10-2	15	NA	TRBJ1-6	TRBD1	TGCGCCAGCAATGAATTGGGGACAGGGGCTTCACCCCTCCACTTT	CASNELGTGASPLHF
TRBV7-9	14	NA	TRBJ1-1	NA	TGTGCCAGCAGCTTTAGGGGAAGGAACACTGAAGCTTTCTTT	CASSFRGRNTEAFF
TRBV6-4	14	NA	TRBJ2-5	NA	TGTGCCAGCAGTCCTAGCTGGGGTCAAGAGACCCAGTACTTC	CASSPSWGQETQYF
TRBV11-3	15	few	TRBJ2-1	NA	TGTGCCAGCAGCCACCGCGGGCAGCTCTACAATGAGCAGTTCTTC	CASSHRGQLYNEQFF
TRBV16	14	NA	TRBJ1-2	NA	TGTGCCAGCAGCCAATTTGTAGAGAGGTATGGCTACACCTTC	CASSQFVERYGYTF
TRBV4-2	19	NA	TRBJ1-1	TRBD1	TGTGCCAGCAGCCAGCTAACCAACAGGGGGATGAGGTCGAACACTGAAGCTTTCTTT	CASSQLTNRGMRSNTEAFF
TRBV5-1	12	NA	TRBJ1-1	NA	TGCGCCAGCAGCTCGGTGAACACTGAAGCTTTCTTT	CASSSVNTEAFF
TRBV7-9	18	NA	TRBJ2-3	TRBD2	TGTGCCAGCAGCCCTAGCGGGAGCTCAGATACTAGCACAGATACGCAGTATTTT	CASSPSGSSDTSTDTQYF
TRBV29-1	15	NA	TRBJ1-2	TRBD1	TGCAGCGTTGAACACGGGACAGGGATGGGTGATGGCTACACCTTC	CSVEHGTGMGDGYTF
TRBV5-6	16	NA	TRBJ2-1	NA	TGTGCCAGCAGCTTGGAAGATGCAGGGCCCTACAATGAGCAGTTCTTC	CASSLEDAGPYNEQFF
TRBV7-2	13	once	TRBJ2-7	TRBD2	TGTGCCAGCAGCAGGACTAGGCTCTACGAGCAGTACTTC	CASSRTRLYEQYF
TRBV6-1	13	NA	TRBJ2-7	NA	TGTGCCAGCAGTGAAGGCGACAGCTACGAGCAGTACTTC	CASSEGDSYEQYF
TRBV30	14	NA	TRBJ2-1	TRBD1	TGTGCCTGGGAGACCGGGACAGCGAACAATGAGCAGTTCTTC	CAWETGTANNEQFF
TRBV19	15	NA	TRBJ1-1	NA	TGTGCCAGTAGTATAGGGGCCAGCTTGAACACTGAAGCTTTCTTT	CASSIGASLNTEAFF